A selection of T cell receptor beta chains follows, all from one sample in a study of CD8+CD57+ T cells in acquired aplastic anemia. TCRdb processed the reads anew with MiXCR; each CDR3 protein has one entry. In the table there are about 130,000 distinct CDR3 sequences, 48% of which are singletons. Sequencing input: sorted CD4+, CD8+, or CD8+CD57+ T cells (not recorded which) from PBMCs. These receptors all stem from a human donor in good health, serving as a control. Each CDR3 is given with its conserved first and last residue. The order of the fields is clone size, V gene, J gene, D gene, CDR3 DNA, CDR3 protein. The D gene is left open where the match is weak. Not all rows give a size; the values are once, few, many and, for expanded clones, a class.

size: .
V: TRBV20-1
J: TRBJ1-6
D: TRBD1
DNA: TGCAGTGCTACGAGACAGGGGGGTACGATGAATCCACCCCCCCACTTT
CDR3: CSATRQGGTMNPPPHF

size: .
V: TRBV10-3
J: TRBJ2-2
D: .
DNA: TGTGCCATCAGGCGAATCGCGAACACCGGGGAGCTGTTTTTT
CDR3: CAIRRIANTGELFF

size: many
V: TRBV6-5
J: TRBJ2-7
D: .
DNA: TGTGCCAGCAGTAAGGGGGGGTACGAGCAGTACTTC
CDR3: CASSKGGYEQYF

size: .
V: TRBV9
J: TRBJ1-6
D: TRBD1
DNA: TGTGCCAGCAGCGTGGGACAGCCTAATTCACCCCTCCACTTT
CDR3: CASSVGQPNSPLHF

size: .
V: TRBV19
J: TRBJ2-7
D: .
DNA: TGTGCCAGTAGTAAGGGTGTGGGGGGCCGGAACGAGCAGTACTTC
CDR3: CASSKGVGGRNEQYF

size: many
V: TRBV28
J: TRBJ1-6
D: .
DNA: TGTGCCAGCAGTGTCCAGGAGTCACCCCTCCACTTT
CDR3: CASSVQESPLHF

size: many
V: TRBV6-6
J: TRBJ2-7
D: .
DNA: TGTGCCAGCAGGTATAGGTTGGTGGGCTCCTACGAGCAGTACTTC
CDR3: CASRYRLVGSYEQYF

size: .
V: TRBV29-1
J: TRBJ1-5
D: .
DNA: TGCAGCGTCGCAGGGGATCCTTTAACCGGGCGCAATCAGCCCCAGCATTTT
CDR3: CSVAGDPLTGRNQPQHF

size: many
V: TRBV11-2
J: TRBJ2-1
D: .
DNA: TGTGCCAGCAGCTTAGGGGAAACCTACTACAATGAGCAGTTCTTC
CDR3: CASSLGETYYNEQFF

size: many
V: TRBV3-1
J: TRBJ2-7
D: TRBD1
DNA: TGTGCCAGCAGCCAATTTCGCAGGGGGCTAGGCGAGCAGTACTTC
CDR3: CASSQFRRGLGEQYF

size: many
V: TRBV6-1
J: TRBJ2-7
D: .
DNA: TGTGCCACCTGGAGGGGGCCCGGCTACGAGCAGTACTTC
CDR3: CATWRGPGYEQYF

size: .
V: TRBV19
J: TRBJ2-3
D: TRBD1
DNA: TGTGCCAGTAGTCCGGGACAGATCACGGCAGATACGCAGTATTTT
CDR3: CASSPGQITADTQYF

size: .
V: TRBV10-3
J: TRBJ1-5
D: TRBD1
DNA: TGTGCCATCAGTGAGCCGGGACAGGGAGGTCAGCCCCAGCATTTT
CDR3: CAISEPGQGGQPQHF

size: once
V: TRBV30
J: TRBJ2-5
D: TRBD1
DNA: TGTGCCTGGAGTGACTACGGGGGACGACAGGGGCGCCAAGAGACCCAGTACTTC
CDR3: CAWSDYGGRQGRQETQYF

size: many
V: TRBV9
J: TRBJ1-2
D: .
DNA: TGTGCCAGCAGCGCCCAAACCTGGGCGGATGGCTACACCTTC
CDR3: CASSAQTWADGYTF

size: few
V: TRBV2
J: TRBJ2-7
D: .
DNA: TGTGCCAGCAGCCCCTTGGGACACCCCGAGGGCGAGCAGTACTTC
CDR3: CASSPLGHPEGEQYF

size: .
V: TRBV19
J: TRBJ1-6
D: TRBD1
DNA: TGTGCCAGCAGTACCCAGGGGGCTATTGATTCACCCCTCCACTTT
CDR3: CASSTQGAIDSPLHF

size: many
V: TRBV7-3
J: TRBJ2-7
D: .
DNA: TGTGCCAGCAGCCCACAGGGCACTGGCGAGCAGTACTTC
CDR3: CASSPQGTGEQYF

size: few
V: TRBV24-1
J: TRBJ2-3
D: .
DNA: TGTGCCACCAGTGACCTAAATGAACTGACAGATACGCAGTATTTT
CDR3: CATSDLNELTDTQYF

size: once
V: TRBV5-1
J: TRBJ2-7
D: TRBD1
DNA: TGCGCCAGCAGCTTATCGAAAGGGACAGGGGCAGGGCACGAGCAGTACTTC
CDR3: CASSLSKGTGAGHEQYF

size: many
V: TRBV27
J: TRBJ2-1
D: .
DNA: TGTGCCAGCAGAATTTACCAGGGTAATGAGCAGTTCTTC
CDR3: CASRIYQGNEQFF

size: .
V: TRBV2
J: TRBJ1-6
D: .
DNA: TGTGCCAGCAGGCCTGGGCGAAATTCACCCCTCCACTTT
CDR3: CASRPGRNSPLHF

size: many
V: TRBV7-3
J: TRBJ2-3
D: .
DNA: TGTGCCAGCAGCCCCACTTCGAGCAAGCGGGATACGCAGTATTTT
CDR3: CASSPTSSKRDTQYF

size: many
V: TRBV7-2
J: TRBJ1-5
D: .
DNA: TGTGCCAGCAGCTCCACCCGGGACACTCAGCCCCAGCATTTT
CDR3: CASSSTRDTQPQHF

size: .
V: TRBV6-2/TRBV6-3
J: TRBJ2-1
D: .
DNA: TGTGCCAGCGGGGGGGCTAGGAATGAGCAGTTCTTC
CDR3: CASGGARNEQFF

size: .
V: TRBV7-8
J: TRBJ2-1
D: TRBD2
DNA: TGTGCCAGCAGATTAAGCGGGGGGGGAAATGAGCGGTTCTTC
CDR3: CASRLSGGGNERFF

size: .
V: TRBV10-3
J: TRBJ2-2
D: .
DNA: TGTGCCATCGGTCCCGGGGTAGGGAACACCGGGGAGCTGTTTTTT
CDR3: CAIGPGVGNTGELFF

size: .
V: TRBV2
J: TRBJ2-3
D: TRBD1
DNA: TGTGCCAGCAGCGCGGGACAGGGGGTCACAGATACGCAGTATTTT
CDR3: CASSAGQGVTDTQYF

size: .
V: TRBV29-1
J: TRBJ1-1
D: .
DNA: TGCAGCGTCACAAGAGGGGACCTGGGAGCTTTCTTT
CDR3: CSVTRGDLGAFF

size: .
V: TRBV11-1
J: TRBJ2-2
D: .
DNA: TGTGCCAGCAGCTTGGAATTCTACGGGAACACCGGGGAGCTGTTTTTT
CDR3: CASSLEFYGNTGELFF

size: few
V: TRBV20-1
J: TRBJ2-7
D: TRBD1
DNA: TGCAGTGGGACAGGGGGGGCCCAGGAGCAGTACTTC
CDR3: CSGTGGAQEQYF

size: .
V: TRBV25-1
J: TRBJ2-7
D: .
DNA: TGTGCCAGCAGTGAGGGGGCTGGAAGGAGGGCCTACGAGCAGTACTTC
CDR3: CASSEGAGRRAYEQYF

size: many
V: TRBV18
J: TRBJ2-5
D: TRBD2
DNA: TGTGCCAGCTCACCACCGAGCGGGGGACGAGAGACCCAGTACTTC
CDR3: CASSPPSGGRETQYF

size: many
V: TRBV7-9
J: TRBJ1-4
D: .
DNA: TGTGCCAGCAGCTTAGGACAGGAGGGCGAAAAACTGTTTTTT
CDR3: CASSLGQEGEKLFF

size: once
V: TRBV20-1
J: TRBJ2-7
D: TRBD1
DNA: TGCAGTGCTAGTGAGGGGGCATACGAGCAGTACTTC
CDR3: CSASEGAYEQYF

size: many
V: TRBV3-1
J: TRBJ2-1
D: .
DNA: TGTGCCAGCAGCGTGGTCGAGCAGTTCTTC
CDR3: CASSVVEQFF

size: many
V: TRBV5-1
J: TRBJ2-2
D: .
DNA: TGCGCCAGCAGCTTGAAAGATACCGGGGAGCTGTTTTTT
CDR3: CASSLKDTGELFF

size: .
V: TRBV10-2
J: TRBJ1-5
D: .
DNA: TGCGCCAGCAGTGAGAACAGGGCGGGCGATCAGCCCCAGCATTTT
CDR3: CASSENRAGDQPQHF

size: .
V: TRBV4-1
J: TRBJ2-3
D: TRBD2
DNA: TGCGCCAGCAGCAATAGCGGGGGGGCACTAGATACGCAGTATTTT
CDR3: CASSNSGGALDTQYF

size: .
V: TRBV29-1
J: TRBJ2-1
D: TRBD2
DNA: TGCAGCTCAGGACTAGCGGGGGAACAGAGCTCCTACAATGAGCAGTTCTTC
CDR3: CSSGLAGEQSSYNEQFF

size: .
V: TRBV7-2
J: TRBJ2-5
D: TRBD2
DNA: TGTGCCAGCAGCGATAGCGGGAGGGCCGGAGAGACCCAGTACTTC
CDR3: CASSDSGRAGETQYF

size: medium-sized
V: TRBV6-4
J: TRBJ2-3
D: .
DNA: TGTGCCAGCAGTGAGGCCTACAACACAGATACGCAGTATTTT
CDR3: CASSEAYNTDTQYF

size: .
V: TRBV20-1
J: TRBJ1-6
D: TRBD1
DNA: TGCAGTGCTAGAGTAGCGACAGGGGATAATTCACCCCTCCACTTT
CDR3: CSARVATGDNSPLHF

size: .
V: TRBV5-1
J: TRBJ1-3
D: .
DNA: TGCGCCAGCAGCTTGGGACCTACTGGAAACACCATATATTTT
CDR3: CASSLGPTGNTIYF

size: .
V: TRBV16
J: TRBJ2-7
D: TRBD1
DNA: TGTGCCAGCAGCGCGACAGGGGGCGGCTACGAGCAGTACTTC
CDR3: CASSATGGGYEQYF

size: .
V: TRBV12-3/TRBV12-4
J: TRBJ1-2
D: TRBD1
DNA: TGTGCCAGCAGTGACACCGGGACAGAGCTCTGGTCTGGCTACACCTTC
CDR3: CASSDTGTELWSGYTF

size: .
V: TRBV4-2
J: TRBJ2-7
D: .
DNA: TGTGCCAGCGGCCAAGAGGCGGGAAGCTACGAGCAGTACTTC
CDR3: CASGQEAGSYEQYF

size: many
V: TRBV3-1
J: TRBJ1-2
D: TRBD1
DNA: TGTGCCAGCAGCCAAGGACAGGGGGCTGGTGGCTACACCTTC
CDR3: CASSQGQGAGGYTF

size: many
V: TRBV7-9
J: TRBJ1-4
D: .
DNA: TGTGCCAGCAGTATAACTACTATTGAAAAACTGTTTTTT
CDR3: CASSITTIEKLFF

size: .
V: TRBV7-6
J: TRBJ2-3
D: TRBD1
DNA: TGTGCCAGCAGCCCGGGACAGGGGACGCAGTATTTT
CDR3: CASSPGQGTQYF

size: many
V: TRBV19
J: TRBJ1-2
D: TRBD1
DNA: TGTGCCAGTAGGGACCCGGGACAGGGGTTTGGCTACACCTTC
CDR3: CASRDPGQGFGYTF

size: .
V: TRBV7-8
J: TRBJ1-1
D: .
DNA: TGTGCCAGCAGCTTAGCGGGGGCCAACACTGGAGCTTTCTTT
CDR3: CASSLAGANTGAFF

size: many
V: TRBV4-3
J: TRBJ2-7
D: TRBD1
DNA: TGCGCCAGCAGCCCGAATCCGGGGACAGGTTTGGGCGAGCAGTACTTC
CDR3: CASSPNPGTGLGEQYF

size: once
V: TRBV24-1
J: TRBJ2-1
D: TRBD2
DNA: TGTGCCACCGGCCGGACTAGCGGGATAGCGGATGAGCAGTTCTTC
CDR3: CATGRTSGIADEQFF

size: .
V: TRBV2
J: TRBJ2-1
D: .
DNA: TGTGCCAGCTCGACGCGGCTGAGCTCCTACAATGAGCAGTTCTTC
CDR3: CASSTRLSSYNEQFF

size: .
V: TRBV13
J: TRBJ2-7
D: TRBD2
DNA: TGTGCCAGCAGCTTAGGGGGAGCGGGGGCCCACGAGCAGTACTTC
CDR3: CASSLGGAGAHEQYF